Sequencing of this T cell receptor (beta chain) was carried out in a study of T cell repertoires in cytomegalovirus infection. Study summary: Carrying CMV and the relevant HLA type showed in public TCR beta signatures. Study conclusions and caveats: HLA-C-restricted CMV clonotypes gave the most frequent clonotype in two of eight donors.

TCRdb reanalysed the reads using MiXCR and keeps one entry per CDR3 protein. This sample has roughly 180,000 distinct CDR3 sequences; roughly 21% occur once, and the top ten carry around a quarter. CDR1 is SNHLY and CDR2 is FYNNEI in the germline V gene. The V and J ends lost 9 bases and 1 base respectively, with 12 bases between them. The CDR3 consists of 13 residues. Of note for this clonotype: Its antigen remains unidentified.

J is TRBJ1-1 and V is TRBV2; a possible D gene is TRBD1 (6 bases). The sequence derives from a human donor in good health (CMV status not recorded). Some clones in this sample may be carry-over from other donors' samples. This sample comprised CD8+ T cells from cultured PBMCs, obtained from culture after CMV antigen stimulation. The CDR3 DNA reads TGTGCCAGGGAGGACAGTCCGAACACTGAAGCTTTCTTT. It codes for CAREDSPNTEAFF.